This record concerns one TCR beta chain sequence. Its target antigen remains unknown. No base qualities exist here, and no much larger clone lies one base off it. The CDR3 covers 16 residues, taking in both the cysteine and the phenylalanine. The sequence is cut down to CDR3 DNA, 48 bases in frame from base 1. The CDR1 and CDR2 encoded by the germline V gene are ENHRY and SYGVKD. Compared with germline, V lacks 10 bases and J lacks 2 bases; bases without a gene match: 17. These data originate in a study of CD8 T cells in Susac syndrome (dated by TCRdb to the late 2010s). In the study overall: Repertoire sequencing was used to test whether CD8+ T cell activation and differentiation in Susac syndrome was antigen driven. The study compared CD8+ T cell repertoire clonality among 11 to 12 healthy donors, around 14 Susac syndrome patients and roughly 16 multiple sclerosis patients.

Peripheral blood CD8+ and CD4+ T cells from healthy donors, Susac syndrome patients and multiple sclerosis patients were profiled using high-throughput TCR beta sequencing. Multiple sclerosis controls were treatment-naive patients with stable or active relapsing-remitting disease fulfilling revised McDonald criteria. Bulk CD8+ and CD4+ T cells were purified magnetically by negative isolation, whereas CD8+ TEMRA cells were enriched by FACS. Blood was drawn into EDTA tubes, processed within 24 hours, and PBMCs were isolated by density gradient centrifugation. PBMCs destined for TCR sequencing were cryopreserved in liquid nitrogen and later thawed in a 37 °C water bath. A purity of at least 90% was achieved for sorted or isolated CD4+, CD8+ and CD8+ TEMRA cells. RNA was extracted with the RNeasy kit and about 0.5 to 1 ug was reverse transcribed using random hexamers. The immunoSEQ multiplex PCR assay, covering 54 Vbeta and 13 Jbeta segments, was used to amplify TCR beta CDR3 regions. PCR amplification bias was corrected by using a synthetic template baseline for primer optimization and computational correction. The paper's processing steps were these. Only productive sequences were kept, with reads annotated to V, D and J genes according to IMGT and analyzed in immunoSEQ Analyzer. Clonality was calculated as one minus the Shannon entropy normalized by log2 of the number of productive unique sequences. For each patient and control, public and private clones were evaluated among the 100 most prevalent clones. Clones were defined as Susac-specific when absent from the healthy and MS cohorts, from about 1,100 published viral clones and from other ImmuneACCESS disease sequences. TCRdb applied fastp at Q25 and MiXCR to the public reads, then kept only in-frame beta chains. Duplicate CDR3 protein sequences are folded into a single record with the most common DNA and genes. The V and J calls shown here were made by TCRdb, not taken from the authors' results. The sample table shows some 450,000 distinct CDR3 sequences, and 75% to 90% are seen once. Under 0.15% of the sample is taken by the ten largest.

What the study reported, not specific to this receptor: The number of individuals in the TCR sequencing and HLA analysis was recognized as being relatively small.

The TCR was taken from a human donor with multiple sclerosis. Sequencing used CD8+ T cells from PBMCs. The chain couples TRBV10-3 to TRBJ2-7; TRBD1 fits 7 bases in the junction. In nucleotide form, the sequence is TGTGCCACCGATACAGGGGTTCTTGGGTTTCCCTACGAGCAGTACTTC. This yields the protein CATDTGVLGFPYEQYF.